The entry that follows covers one TCR beta chain sequence. Deletions cut 5 bases from V and 7 bases from J, with 14 bases between. CDR1 SGHVS and CDR2 FQNEAQ come from the germline V gene. This CDR3 spans 13 amino acids. The data were taken from a study of blood T cell repertoires in COVID-19. Sequenced by immunoSEQ multiplex PCR; TCRdb stores in-frame clones only, minus some. Seen here are 150,000 to 200,000 clones, roughly 89% observed once, and the top ten hold over 3.5%. The receptor was isolated from a man aged 18 to 29 with active or convalescent COVID-19. The sequencing input was peripheral blood. This rearrangement joins TRBV7-8 to TRBJ1-2; D not certain. CDR3 sequence (DNA): TGTGCCAGCAGCCCCCGAGGGCTCTTTGGCTACACCTTC. Translating it yields CASSPRGLFGYTF.